This T cell receptor (beta chain) derives from a study of shared clonotypes between healthy human individuals. Study background: The people who gave samples were a couple of women and a few men aged 18 to 49. Study conclusions and caveats: As a rule, naive subsets had a larger estimated richness than memory subsets.

Worth noting for this clone: The antigen is unknown.

V shed 4 bases and J shed 4 bases, with 11 bases lying between them. The CDR3 totals 14 residues. CDR1 and CDR2 from the germline V gene are MDHEN and SYDVKM. The assay was immunoSEQ multiplex PCR, and TCRdb's table has in-frame clones only and misses some. This table holds approximately 500,000 clones, roughly 95% found once. The origin of this receptor is a woman younger than 45 in good health. The specimen sequenced was naive CD4+ T cells sorted from blood. The subset denotes: CD45RA+ positively selected. V and J are TRBV28 and TRBJ1-5; tentative D call: TRBD1 (6 bases). The CDR3 bases are TGTGCCAGCAGTTGGACAGTTGAAAATCAGCCCCAGCATTTT. Its protein is CASSWTVENQPQHF.